The 5 T cell receptor beta chains below were found in one sample sequenced in a study of control samples from healthy donors and cancer patients. The assay was immunoSEQ multiplex PCR, and TCRdb's table has in-frame clones only and misses some. The sample includes 400,000 to 500,000 clones, 80% to 95% of them seen just once. The material sequenced was PBMCs. Receptor source: a man in his forties with head and neck cancer.

DNA for the CDR3: TGTGCCAGCAGCCCAAGGACTAGCGGGGATCAAGAGACCCAGTACTTC. Protein: CASSPRTSGDQETQYF. J is TRBJ2-5 and V is TRBV11-1; TRBD2 agrees at 12 bases. J gave up 2 bases and V 5 bases, and 6 bases lay outside the gene matches. The CDR3 totals 16 residues. CDR1 and CDR2 from the germline V gene are SGHAT and FQDESV (reference sequence).

DNA of the CDR3: TGTGCCAGCAGCTCAAAGTTGGCCGCGGTCTACGAGCAGTACTTC. Protein: CASSSKLAAVYEQYF. The V and J genes are TRBV11-1 and TRBJ2-7; D is unclear. CDR1 is SGHAT and CDR2 is FQDESV in the germline V gene (reference sequence). The CDR3 spans 15 residues. The ends were cut back, 4 bases at V and 3 bases at J, with 16 bases in the middle.

The chain combines TRBV24-1 with TRBJ2-1; D is uncertain. V was trimmed by 1 base and J by 12 bases, leaving 6 bases between them. The CDR3 extends over 11 amino acids. Germline V lookup: CDR1 KGHDR, CDR2 SFDVKD. CDR3 sequence: CATSDLVVQFF. The DNA for the CDR3 is TGTGCCACCAGTGATTTAGTAGTGCAGTTCTTC.

J is TRBJ2-7 and V is TRBV6-5, with D tentatively TRBD1 or TRBD2 (5 bases each). With 10 bases removed from V and 0 bases from J, the gap between germline ends came to 16 bases. This CDR3 has 14 amino acids. Germline CDR1 MNHEY, CDR2 SVGAGI. As DNA, the CDR3 is TGTGCCATCTACGGGGCCCATGTCTCCTACGAGCAGTACTTC. This gives the protein CAIYGAHVSYEQYF.

The chain couples TRBV7-9 to TRBJ2-5; D unresolved. Germline CDR1 and CDR2: SEHNR and FQNEAQ (reference sequence). V was clipped by 5 bases and J by 7 bases, with 20 bases between them. The CDR3 runs to 15 residues. CDR3 amino acids: CASSGVTLTGRTQYF. The CDR3 DNA reads TGTGCCAGCAGCGGCGTGACGCTTACCGGTAGGACCCAGTACTTC. Filled out from reference TRBV7-9 and TRBJ2-5, the complete variable domain reads DTGVSQNPRHKITKRGQNVTFRCDPISEHNRLYWYRQTLGQGPEFLTYFQNEAQLEKSRLLSDRFSAERPKGSFSTLEIQRTEQGDSAMYLCASSGVTLTGRTQYFGPGTRLLVL.